This is a list of T cell receptor beta chains from one sample in a study of OX40 agonist ivuxolimab in advanced cancers. The assay was immunoSEQ multiplex PCR, and TCRdb's table has in-frame clones only and misses some. In the table there are roughly 65,000 clones, around 86% of which are singletons. Sample: CD4+ or CD8+ T cells sorted from blood, taken in a trial of the OX40 agonist ivuxolimab. The receptor set was obtained from an adult with an advanced solid tumor such as melanoma, head and neck, liver or kidney cancer. CDR3s include the opening cysteine and the closing phenylalanine or tryptophan. A D gene is named only where the DNA matches it firmly. Not all rows give a size; the values are once, few, many and, for expanded clones, a class.

v_call	j_call	cdr3_length	clone_size	d_call	cdr3_aa
TRBV10-3	TRBJ2-3	13	NA	TRBD2	CAISRGDEDTQYF
TRBV19	TRBJ2-2	14	NA	NA	CASSILANTGELFF
TRBV15	TRBJ1-1	14	NA	TRBD1	CATSRAQGQAEAFF
TRBV5-4	TRBJ1-2	15	NA	NA	CASSTSDTFNYGYTF
TRBV7-7	TRBJ2-1	16	NA	TRBD2	CASSLATQRGVSEQFF
TRBV5-1	TRBJ2-7	13	few	NA	CASSRDHAYEQYF
TRBV5-1	TRBJ1-1	17	NA	TRBD1	CASSPGVQGGYITEAFF
TRBV12-5	TRBJ1-5	15	NA	NA	CASGSDSSWVGPQHF
TRBV5-4	TRBJ2-3	14	NA	NA	CASSFETGVDTQYF
TRBV11-2	TRBJ2-5	14	NA	TRBD2	CASSFRGGRETQYF
TRBV12-5	TRBJ2-3	14	NA	TRBD2	CASQGAGGPDTQYF
TRBV18	TRBJ2-7	17	NA	TRBD2	CASSALPSGGLAYEQYF
TRBV7-9	TRBJ2-1	13	NA	NA	CASSIHRENEQFF
TRBV11-2	TRBJ2-7	16	NA	NA	CASSLASGGGSYEQYF
TRBV6-1	TRBJ1-2	14	NA	NA	CASSEGARGYGYTF
TRBV4-2	TRBJ2-1	16	NA	TRBD2	CASSQDNSGGENEQFF
TRBV4-2	TRBJ2-5	16	NA	TRBD2	CASSQGAGASQETQYF
TRBV5-4	TRBJ2-7	15	NA	NA	CASSYIGQRSNEQYF
TRBV5-4	TRBJ2-7	15	NA	TRBD2	CASSLRDYNTYEQYF
TRBV10-2	TRBJ1-2	14	NA	NA	CASSESMAGEGGTF
TRBV19	TRBJ1-5	14	once	NA	CASSIDADGSPRHF
TRBV6-5	TRBJ1-2	13	NA	TRBD1	CASQQGAGYGYTF
TRBV4-2	TRBJ2-7	17	NA	NA	CASSQATLSPAAYEQYF
TRBV9	TRBJ2-6	21	NA	NA	CASSVASWAASPRSGANVLTF
TRBV6-5	TRBJ2-1	13	once	TRBD2	CASRNGGSHEQFF
TRBV7-9	TRBJ2-2	15	NA	TRBD1	CASSWRTGGTGELFF
TRBV6-5	TRBJ2-7	13	NA	TRBD2	CASSRGLAREQYF
TRBV6-1	TRBJ1-2	13	NA	NA	CASNLQGNYGYTF
TRBV5-1	TRBJ1-1	12	NA	TRBD1	CASSETGVEAFF
TRBV18	TRBJ2-2	16	once	NA	CASSPLGQSNTGELFF
TRBV6-6	TRBJ1-4	16	NA	NA	CASSYSKGGTNEKLFF
TRBV7-2	TRBJ2-2	15	NA	TRBD1	CASSWAGGNTGELFF
TRBV6-5	NA	12	NA	TRBD1	CASRRQGLEQYF
TRBV5-4	TRBJ1-4	14	NA	NA	CASSPQQENEKLFF
TRBV2	TRBJ1-4	16	NA	NA	CASLRDISATNEKLFF
TRBV6-4	TRBJ2-7	15	NA	TRBD1	CASSPGGQGTYEQYF